A single sample gave rise to the 11 T cell receptor beta chains below, sequenced in a study of T-cell reconstitution after alpha-beta-depleted transplantation in children. For TCRbeta, the library was prepared with unique molecular identifiers. Via MiXCR, TCRdb re-called the PCR reads, giving one row per CDR3 protein. The data contain 640,000 or so distinct CDR3 sequences, approximately 16% of them singletons. The starting material was PBMCs from the stem cell graft donor, obtained from the stem cell graft. The receptor set was obtained from a human donor who donated a stem cell graft to a child with acute myeloid leukemia.

A word on this clonotype: This could be a read error, since a much larger clone is one nucleotide away. J is TRBJ2-7 and V is TRBV5-5; TRBD1 agrees at 7 bases. This CDR3 comprises 13 residues. Germline lookup yields CDR1 SGHKS and CDR2 YYEKEE (reference sequence). With 9 bases clipped from V and 5 bases from J, the junction kept 11 bases outside the gene matches. The CDR3 coding sequence is TGTGCCACTACGACAGGGTGCATCGACGAGCAGTACTTC. This gives the protein CATTTGCIDEQYF.

V usage is TRBV6-1 and J usage is TRBJ1-4; no clear D. V was pared by 0 bases and J by 1 base, with 9 bases between. The CDR3 runs to 16 residues. In germline, CDR1 is MNHNS, CDR2 SASEGT. Here the CDR3 DNA reads TGTGCCAGCAGTGAAGCCGGGAGGAAAACTAATGAAAAACTGTTTTTT. Amino acid sequence: CASSEAGRKTNEKLFF.

The chain is built from TRBV20-1 and TRBJ2-2; D is possibly TRBD1 (7 bases). The CDR3 consists of 15 residues. V lost 0 bases, J lost 6 bases, and 14 bases lay in between. The germline V gene encodes CDR1 DFQATT and CDR2 SNEGSKA (reference sequence). The CDR3 protein is CSARDQAGGSGELFF. Here the CDR3 DNA reads TGCAGTGCTAGAGATCAGGCAGGGGGGTCCGGGGAGCTGTTTTTT.

This clonotype showed up many times. This chain links TRBV5-6 with TRBJ1-2; D remains ambiguous. Germline V CDR1 and CDR2: SGHDT, YYEEEE. The CDR3 has 15 amino acids. The ends were cut back, 4 bases at V and 2 bases at J, with 15 bases in the middle. This CDR3 reads CASSPVLISNYGYTF. CDR3 nucleotides: TGTGCCAGCAGCCCGGTTCTGATTTCAAACTATGGCTACACCTTC. Filled out from reference TRBV5-6 and TRBJ1-2, the complete variable domain reads DAGVTQSPTHLIKTRGQQVTLRCSPKSGHDTVSWYQQALGQGPQFIFQYYEEEERQRGNFPDRFSGHQFPNYSSELNVNALLLGDSALYLCASSPVLISNYGYTFGSGTRLTVV.

This clonotype was detected many times. This sequence joins TRBV29-1 and TRBJ1-2; D not resolved. The CDR3 length is 12 residues. Germline V gene sequence: CDR1 SQVTM, CDR2 ANQGSEA. The ends were cut back, 7 bases at V and 0 bases at J, with 9 bases in the middle. CDR3 residues: CSAVRTNYGYTF. In DNA, the CDR3 is TGCAGCGCTGTACGAACTAACTATGGCTACACCTTC.

This clonotype has a count of ten or more. The rearrangement joins TRBV29-1 to TRBJ2-5; 7 bases are shared with TRBD1. The CDR3 is 13 residues long. Germline CDR1 and CDR2: SQVTM and ANQGSEA. V shed 6 bases, J shed 2 bases, and the junction held 6 bases outside the gene matches. CDR3 bases: TGCAGCGTCGCAACAGGGGTTCAAGAGACCCAGTACTTC. This codes for CSVATGVQETQYF.

This clonotype has more than one count but fewer than ten. The chain uses TRBV28 and TRBJ1-4; D might be TRBD1 (6 bases). Germline CDR1 is MDHEN and CDR2 is SYDVKM. This CDR3 comprises 14 residues. V was cut by 11 bases and J by 7 bases, with 20 bases left in between. The DNA of the CDR3 is TGTGCCGGCCGTAAACAGGGTCTAAGTGAAAAACTGTTTTTT. Residues: CAGRKQGLSEKLFF.

In this sample, this clonotype turned up many times. This chain uses TRBV20-1 with TRBJ2-5; perhaps TRBD2 as D (6 bases). CDR1 is DFQATT and CDR2 is SNEGSKA in the germline V gene (reference sequence). The CDR3 consists of 15 residues. V gave up 6 bases and J gave up 4 bases, with 21 bases separating them. In DNA form, the CDR3 reads TGCAGTGCAAGGAGGGGCCTCCTTACGGCAGAGACCCAGTACTTC. Protein product: CSARRGLLTAETQYF.

The chain employs TRBV7-8 and TRBJ2-3; D not resolved. There are 16 residues in the CDR3. V dropped 1 base and J dropped 0 bases, with 11 bases sitting between them. The germline V gene has CDR1 SGHVS and CDR2 FQNEAQ. The CDR3: CASSLGPSSSTDTQYF. The CDR3 region has the DNA TGTGCCAGCAGCTTAGGCCCCTCCAGTAGCACAGATACGCAGTATTTT.

The chain joins TRBV4-2 to TRBJ2-5; possibly TRBD1 or TRBD2 for D (6 bases each). The V gene's germline CDR1 is LGHNA and CDR2 YNFKEQ. The V gene lost 5 bases and the J gene lost 5 bases, with 15 bases spanning the gap. This CDR3 spans 14 amino acids. CDR3 bases: TGTGCCAGCAGCTCCGTTGGGGGGCACGAGACCCAGTACTTC. This gives the protein CASSSVGGHETQYF.

Many counts were recorded for this clonotype. This chain links TRBV20-1 with TRBJ1-2; 8 bases match TRBD1. The germline V gene has CDR1 DFQATT and CDR2 SNEGSKA (reference sequence). The CDR3 is 15 amino acids. The V segment lost 1 base and the J segment 2 bases; nucleotides outside the gene matches: 6. The CDR3 spells CSARARDRPNYGYTF. The CDR3 bases are TGCAGTGCTAGAGCCCGGGACAGGCCAAACTATGGCTACACCTTC.